A single sample gave rise to the 7 T cell receptor beta chains below, sequenced in a study of blood T cell repertoires in COVID-19. Data came from immunoSEQ multiplex PCR; TCRdb stores just in-frame clones and leaves some out. The sample records 90,000 to 140,000 clones, roughly four fifths being singletons. Sequences were obtained from peripheral blood. The receptors stem from a woman in her sixties or seventies with acute or convalescent COVID-19.

This clone is a singleton in its sample. V and J are TRBV28 and TRBJ1-5; D ambiguous. V was trimmed by 8 bases and J by 6 bases, leaving 20 bases between them. This CDR3 is built from 15 residues. Germline V gene lookup returns CDR1 MDHEN and CDR2 SYDVKM. Written as DNA, the CDR3 is TGTGCCAGCTTCTCTGGAGGTTTGGCGGCTCAGCCCCAGCATTTT. Translated, it gives CASFSGGLAAQPQHF. The full variable domain, in which reference TRBV28 and TRBJ1-5 provide the parts outside the CDR3, is DVKVTQSSRYLVKRTGEKVFLECVQDMDHENMFWYRQDPGLGLRLIYFSYDVKMKEKGDIPEGYSVSREKKERFSLILESASTNQTSMYLCASFSGGLAAQPQHFGDGTRLSIL.

The V and J genes are TRBV7-2 and TRBJ2-7, with 7 bases lining up with TRBD1. CDR1 is SGHTA and CDR2 is FQGNSA in the germline V gene. The CDR3 totals 15 residues. J gave up 7 bases and V 1 base, and 10 bases lay outside the gene matches. The CDR3 loop is CASSLDSSGGREQYF. The CDR3 nucleotides are TGTGCCAGCAGCTTAGATTCCTCAGGGGGTAGGGAGCAGTACTTC. Full variable domain (missing parts from reference TRBV7-2 and TRBJ2-7): GAGVSQSPSNKVTEKGKDVELRCDPISGHTALYWYRQSLGQGLEFLIYFQGNSAPDKSGLPSDRFSAERTGGSVSTLTIQRTQQEDSAVYLCASSLDSSGGREQYFGPGTRLTVT.

The rearrangement joins TRBV20-1 to TRBJ1-5; D not certain. This CDR3 is 11 amino acids long. Trimming took 5 bases from V and 16 from J, leaving 18 bases between them. Germline assignment: CDR1 DFQATT and CDR2 SNEGSKA (reference sequence). CDR3 nucleotide sequence: TGCAGTGCTCAGGTGGGAGTAGAGGAACATTTT. It specifies CSAQVGVEEHF.

This chain uses TRBV4-1 with TRBJ2-3; TRBD2 aligns across 11 bases. The CDR3 spans 20 residues. V was clipped by 1 base and J by 6 bases; unmatched bases: 18. Germline CDR1 and CDR2: MGHRA and YSYEKL. DNA for the CDR3: TGCGCCAGCAGCCAAGCCCGCCCTAGCGGGGGGCCCTCCCGGTCTGATACGCAGTATTTT. As protein: CASSQARPSGGPSRSDTQYF.

The gene calls are TRBV5-6 and TRBJ2-7, with 11 bases matching TRBD2. Germline V gives CDR1 SGHDT, CDR2 YYEEEE. The CDR3 has 15 residues. J lost 2 bases, V lost 4 bases, and 5 bases had no gene match. The CDR3 nucleotides are TGTGCCAGCAGCGGGGGACTAGCGGAAACCTACGAGCAGTACTTC. Protein: CASSGGLAETYEQYF.

The chain couples TRBV19 to TRBJ1-5, with D unresolved. The germline V and J ends were trimmed by 6 bases and 8 bases, with 20 bases remaining between them. From germline, CDR1 is LNHDA and CDR2 SQIVND (reference sequence). The CDR3 is 15 residues long. CDR3 sequence: CASSELDKPWEPQHF. The DNA of the CDR3 is TGTGCCAGTAGCGAACTCGACAAGCCGTGGGAGCCCCAGCATTTT.

The chain joins TRBV6-5 to TRBJ2-7, with 7 bases identical to TRBD1. The germline gives CDR1 MNHEY, CDR2 SVGAGI. The CDR3 totals 13 residues. After removal of 10 bases from V and 0 bases from J, the junction contained 6 bases not matched to a gene. CDR3 DNA sequence: TGTGCCACCGGACACAGGGGCTCCTACGAGCAGTACTTC. Amino acids: CATGHRGSYEQYF.